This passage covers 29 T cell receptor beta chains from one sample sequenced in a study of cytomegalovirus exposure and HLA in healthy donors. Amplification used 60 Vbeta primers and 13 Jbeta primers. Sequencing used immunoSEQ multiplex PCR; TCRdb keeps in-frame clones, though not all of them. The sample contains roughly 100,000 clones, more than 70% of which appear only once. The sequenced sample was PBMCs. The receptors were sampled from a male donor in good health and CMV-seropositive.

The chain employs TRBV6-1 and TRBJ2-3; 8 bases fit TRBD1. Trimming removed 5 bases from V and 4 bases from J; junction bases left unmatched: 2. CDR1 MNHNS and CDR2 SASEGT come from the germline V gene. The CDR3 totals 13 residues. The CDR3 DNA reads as TGTGCCAGCAGTTCGGACAGGGCAGATACGCAGTATTTT. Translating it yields CASSSDRADTQYF.

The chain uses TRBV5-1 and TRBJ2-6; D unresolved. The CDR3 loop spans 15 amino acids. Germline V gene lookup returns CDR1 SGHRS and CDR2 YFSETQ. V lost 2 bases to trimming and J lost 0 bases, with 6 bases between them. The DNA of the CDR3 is TGCGCCAGCAGCTTCGGGTACTCTGGGGCCAACGTCCTGACTTTC. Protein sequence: CASSFGYSGANVLTF.

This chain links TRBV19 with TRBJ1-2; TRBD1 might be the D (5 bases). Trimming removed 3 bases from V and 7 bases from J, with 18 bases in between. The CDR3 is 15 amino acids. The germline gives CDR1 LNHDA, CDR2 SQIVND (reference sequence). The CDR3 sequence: CASSMVGSGTLGYTF. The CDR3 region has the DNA TGTGCCAGTAGTATGGTGGGGAGCGGGACGCTTGGCTACACCTTC.

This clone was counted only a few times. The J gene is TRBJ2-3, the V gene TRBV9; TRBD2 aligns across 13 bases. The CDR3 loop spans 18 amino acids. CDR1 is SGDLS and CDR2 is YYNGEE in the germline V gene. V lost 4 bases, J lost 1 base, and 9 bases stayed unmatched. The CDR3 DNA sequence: TGTGCCAGCAGCAGGTGGGGACTAGCGGGAAGTGGCACAGATACGCAGTATTTT. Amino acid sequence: CASSRWGLAGSGTDTQYF.

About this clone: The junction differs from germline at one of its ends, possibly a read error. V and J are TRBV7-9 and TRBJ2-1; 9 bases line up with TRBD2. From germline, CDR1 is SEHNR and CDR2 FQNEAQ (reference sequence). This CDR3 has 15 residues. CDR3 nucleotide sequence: TGTTCCAGCAGCTTCATTAGCGGGAGTTACGATGAGCAGTTCTTC. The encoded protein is CSSSFISGSYDEQFF.

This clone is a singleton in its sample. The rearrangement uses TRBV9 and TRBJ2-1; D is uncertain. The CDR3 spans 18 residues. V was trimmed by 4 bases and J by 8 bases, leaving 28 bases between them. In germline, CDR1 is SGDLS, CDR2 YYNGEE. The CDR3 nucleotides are TGTGCCAGCAGCCGACCAGTTGGAGACTCTTTACCTTCGGATGAGCAGTTCTTC. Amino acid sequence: CASSRPVGDSLPSDEQFF.

CDR3 sequence reads: CSVPGLQSGELFF. CDR3 bases: TGCAGCGTTCCGGGTTTGCAGTCCGGGGAGCTGTTTTTT. V gene TRBV29-1 combines with J gene TRBJ2-2; D gene unclear. Germline V gene sequence: CDR1 SQVTM, CDR2 ANQGSEA. There are 13 residues in the CDR3. Trimming removed 5 bases at V and 6 bases at J, with 13 bases between.

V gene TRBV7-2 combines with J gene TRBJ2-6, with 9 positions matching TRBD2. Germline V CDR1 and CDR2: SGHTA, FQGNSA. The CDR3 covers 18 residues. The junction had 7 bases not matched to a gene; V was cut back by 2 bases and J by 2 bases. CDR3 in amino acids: CASSLLAGGPPGANVLTF. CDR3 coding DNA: TGTGCCAGCAGCTTACTGGCGGGAGGGCCCCCTGGGGCCAACGTCCTGACTTTC.

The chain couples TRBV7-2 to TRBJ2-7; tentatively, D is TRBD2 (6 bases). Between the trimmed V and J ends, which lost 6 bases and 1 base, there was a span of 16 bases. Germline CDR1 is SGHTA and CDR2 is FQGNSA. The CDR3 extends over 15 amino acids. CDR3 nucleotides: TGTGCCAGCAGTCCCCAAGCGGGCCTATCCTACGAGCAGTACTTC. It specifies CASSPQAGLSYEQYF.

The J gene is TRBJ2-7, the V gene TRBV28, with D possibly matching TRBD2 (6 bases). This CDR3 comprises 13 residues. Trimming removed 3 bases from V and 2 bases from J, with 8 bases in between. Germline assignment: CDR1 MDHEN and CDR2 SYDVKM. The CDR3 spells CASSFGGTYEQYF. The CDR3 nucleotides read TGTGCCAGCAGTTTTGGGGGGACCTACGAGCAGTACTTC. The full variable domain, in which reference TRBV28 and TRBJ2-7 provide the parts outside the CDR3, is DVKVTQSSRYLVKRTGEKVFLECVQDMDHENMFWYRQDPGLGLRLIYFSYDVKMKEKGDIPEGYSVSREKKERFSLILESASTNQTSMYLCASSFGGTYEQYFGPGTRLTVT.

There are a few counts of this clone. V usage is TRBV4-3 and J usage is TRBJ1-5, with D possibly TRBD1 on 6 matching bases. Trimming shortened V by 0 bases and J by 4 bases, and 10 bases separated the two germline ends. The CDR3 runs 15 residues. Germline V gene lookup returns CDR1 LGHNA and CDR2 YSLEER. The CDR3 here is CASSQERQVNQPQHF. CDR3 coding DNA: TGCGCCAGCAGCCAAGAGCGACAGGTAAATCAGCCCCAGCATTTT.

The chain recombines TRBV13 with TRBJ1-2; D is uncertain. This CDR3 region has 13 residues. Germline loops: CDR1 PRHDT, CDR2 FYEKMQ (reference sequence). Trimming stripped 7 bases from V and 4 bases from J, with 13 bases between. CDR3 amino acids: CASTLGRGYGYTF. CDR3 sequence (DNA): TGTGCCAGCACCCTGGGGAGAGGCTATGGCTACACCTTC.

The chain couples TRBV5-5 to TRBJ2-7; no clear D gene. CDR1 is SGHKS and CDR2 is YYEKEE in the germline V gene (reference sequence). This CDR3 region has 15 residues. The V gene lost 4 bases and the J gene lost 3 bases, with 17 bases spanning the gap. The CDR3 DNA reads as TGTGCCAGCAGCCCCGGCAGTAGCCCATACTACGAGCAGTACTTC. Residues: CASSPGSSPYYEQYF.

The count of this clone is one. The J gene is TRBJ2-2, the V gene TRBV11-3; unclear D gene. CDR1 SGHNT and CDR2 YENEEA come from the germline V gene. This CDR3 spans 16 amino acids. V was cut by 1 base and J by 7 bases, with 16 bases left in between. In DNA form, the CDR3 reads TGTGCCAGCAGCTTAGTCATGGATCCACGAGGCGGGGAGCTGTTTTTT. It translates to CASSLVMDPRGGELFF.

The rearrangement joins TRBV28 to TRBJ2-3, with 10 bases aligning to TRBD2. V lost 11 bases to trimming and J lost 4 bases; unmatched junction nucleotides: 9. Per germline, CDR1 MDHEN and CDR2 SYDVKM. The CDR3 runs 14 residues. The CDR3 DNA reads TGTGCCGGCGCTAGCGGGAGTGTCCCAGATACGCAGTATTTT. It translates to CAGASGSVPDTQYF. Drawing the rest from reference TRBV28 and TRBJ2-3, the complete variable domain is DVKVTQSSRYLVKRTGEKVFLECVQDMDHENMFWYRQDPGLGLRLIYFSYDVKMKEKGDIPEGYSVSREKKERFSLILESASTNQTSMYLCAGASGSVPDTQYFGPGTRLTVL.

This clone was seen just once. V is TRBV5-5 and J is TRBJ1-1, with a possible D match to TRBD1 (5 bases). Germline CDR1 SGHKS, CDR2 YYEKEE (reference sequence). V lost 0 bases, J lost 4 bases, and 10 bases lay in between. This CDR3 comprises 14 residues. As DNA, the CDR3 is TGTGCCAGCAGCTTGGAGGGCAGGGTCACTGAAGCTTTCTTT. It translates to CASSLEGRVTEAFF.

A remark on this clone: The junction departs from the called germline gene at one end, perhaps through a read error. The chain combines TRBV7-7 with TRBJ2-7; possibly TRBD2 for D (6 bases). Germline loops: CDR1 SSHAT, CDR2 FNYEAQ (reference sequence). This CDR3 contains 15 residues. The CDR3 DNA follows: TGTGCTAGCAGCTTGGCCCGCGGGGTCTCCTACGAGCAGTACTTC. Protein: CASSLARGVSYEQYF.

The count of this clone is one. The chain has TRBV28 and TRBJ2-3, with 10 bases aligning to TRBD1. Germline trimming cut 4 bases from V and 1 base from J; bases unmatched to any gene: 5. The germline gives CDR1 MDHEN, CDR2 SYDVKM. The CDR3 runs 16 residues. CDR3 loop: CASSSGGTGGTDTQYF. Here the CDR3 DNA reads TGTGCCAGCAGTTCCGGTGGGACAGGGGGCACAGATACGCAGTATTTT.

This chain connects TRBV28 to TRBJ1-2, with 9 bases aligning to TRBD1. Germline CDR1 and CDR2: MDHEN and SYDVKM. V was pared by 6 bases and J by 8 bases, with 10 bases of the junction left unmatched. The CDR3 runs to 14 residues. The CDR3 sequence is CASRNRGRIRGYTF. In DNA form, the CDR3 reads TGTGCCAGCAGGAACAGGGGGCGCATTCGGGGCTACACCTTC.

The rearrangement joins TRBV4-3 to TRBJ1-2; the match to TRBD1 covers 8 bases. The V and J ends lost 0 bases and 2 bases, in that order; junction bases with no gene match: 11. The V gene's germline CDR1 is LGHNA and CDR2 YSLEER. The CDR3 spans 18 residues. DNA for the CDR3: TGCGCCAGCAGCCAAGATAGAACCGGACAGGGATTCAACTATGGCTACACCTTC. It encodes CASSQDRTGQGFNYGYTF.

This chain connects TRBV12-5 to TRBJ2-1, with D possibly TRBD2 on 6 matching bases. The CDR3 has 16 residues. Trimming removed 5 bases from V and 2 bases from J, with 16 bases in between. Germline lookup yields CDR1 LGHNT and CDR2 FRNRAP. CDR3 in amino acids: CASGPTGVVPYNEQFF. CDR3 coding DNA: TGTGCTAGTGGTCCGACGGGAGTGGTCCCCTACAATGAGCAGTTCTTC.

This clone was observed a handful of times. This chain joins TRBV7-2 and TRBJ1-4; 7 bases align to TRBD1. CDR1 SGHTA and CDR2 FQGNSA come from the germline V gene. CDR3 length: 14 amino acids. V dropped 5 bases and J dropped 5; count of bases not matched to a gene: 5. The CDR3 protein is CASSLWTGNEKLFF. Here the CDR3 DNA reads TGTGCCAGCAGCCTTTGGACAGGCAATGAAAAACTGTTTTTT.

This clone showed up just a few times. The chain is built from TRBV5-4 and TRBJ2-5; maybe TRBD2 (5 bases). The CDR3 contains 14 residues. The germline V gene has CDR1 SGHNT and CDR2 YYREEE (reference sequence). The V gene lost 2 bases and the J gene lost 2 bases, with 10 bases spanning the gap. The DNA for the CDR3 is TGTGCCAGCAGCTTAGCGGCCACACAAGAGACCCAGTACTTC. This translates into CASSLAATQETQYF.

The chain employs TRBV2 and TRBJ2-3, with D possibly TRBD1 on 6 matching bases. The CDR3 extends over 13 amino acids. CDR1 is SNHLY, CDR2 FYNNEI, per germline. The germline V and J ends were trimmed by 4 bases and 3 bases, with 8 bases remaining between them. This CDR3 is CASSGRGTDTQYF. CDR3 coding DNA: TGTGCCAGCAGTGGCAGGGGTACAGATACGCAGTATTTT. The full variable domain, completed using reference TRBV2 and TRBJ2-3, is EPEVTQTPSHQVTQMGQEVILRCVPISNHLYFYWYRQILGQKVEFLVSFYNNEISEKSEIFDDQFSVERPDGSNFTLKIRSTKLEDSAMYFCASSGRGTDTQYFGPGTRLTVL.

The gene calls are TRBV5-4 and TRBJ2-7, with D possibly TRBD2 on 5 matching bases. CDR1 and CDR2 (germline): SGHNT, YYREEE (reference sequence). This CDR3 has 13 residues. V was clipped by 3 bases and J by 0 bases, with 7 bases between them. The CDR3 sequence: CASSSLASYEQYF. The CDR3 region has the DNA TGTGCCAGCAGCTCCCTAGCCTCCTACGAGCAGTACTTC.

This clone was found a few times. Here the CDR3 DNA reads TGCGCCAGCAGCCAAGTCGGGGGGACAGGGGGCTACGAGCAGTACTTC. Its protein product is CASSQVGGTGGYEQYF. The chain is built from TRBV4-3 and TRBJ2-7, with 11 bases matching TRBD1. CDR1 and CDR2 (germline): LGHNA, YSLEER. The CDR3 spans 16 residues. J gave up 3 bases and V 1 base, and 5 bases lay outside the gene matches.

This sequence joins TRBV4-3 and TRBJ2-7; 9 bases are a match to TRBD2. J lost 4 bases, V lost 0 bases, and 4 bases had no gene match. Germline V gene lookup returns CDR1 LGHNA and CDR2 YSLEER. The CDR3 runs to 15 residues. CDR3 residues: CASSQDLAGSYEQYF. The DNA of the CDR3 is TGCGCCAGCAGCCAAGACCTAGCGGGGTCTTACGAGCAGTACTTC.

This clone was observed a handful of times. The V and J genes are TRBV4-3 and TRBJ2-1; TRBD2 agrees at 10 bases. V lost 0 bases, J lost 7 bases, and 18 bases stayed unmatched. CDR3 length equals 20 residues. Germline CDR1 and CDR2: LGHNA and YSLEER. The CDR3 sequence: CASSQDRASGSIAERNEQFF. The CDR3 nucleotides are TGCGCCAGCAGCCAAGATCGGGCTAGCGGGAGTATAGCCGAGCGGAATGAGCAGTTCTTC.

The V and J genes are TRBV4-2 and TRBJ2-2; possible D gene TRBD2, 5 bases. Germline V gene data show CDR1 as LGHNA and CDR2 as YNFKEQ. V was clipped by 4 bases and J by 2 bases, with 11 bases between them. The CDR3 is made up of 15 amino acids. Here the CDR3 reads CASSLRTENTGELFF. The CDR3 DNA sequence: TGTGCCAGCAGCCTAAGGACTGAAAACACCGGGGAGCTGTTTTTT.